This TCR beta chain is from a study of blood T cell repertoires in COVID-19. Across the study: From the United States, Italy and Spain came samples of acute and convalescent COVID-19.

Original data processing: Estimation of nucleated cell counts was performed using reference gene primer amplification. Profiling relied on immunoSEQ multiplex PCR, and the TCRdb table lists in-frame clones only, not all of them. Clone size and the V and J calls come from that table; the DNA yielded D and trimming. The data show about 230,000 clones, approximately 82% seen once. The CDR3 contains 14 residues. CDR1 and CDR2 from the germline V gene are SGDLS and YYNGEE. With V trimmed by 4 bases and J by 4 bases, 5 bases remained unmatched. The J gene is TRBJ1-1, the V gene TRBV9; 9 bases agree with TRBD1. The sequence was collected from a woman in her sixties or seventies with active or convalescent COVID-19. Source material: peripheral blood. The DNA for the CDR3 is TGTGCCAGCAGCTTGACAGGGGGAGTCACTGAAGCTTTCTTT. Protein: CASSLTGGVTEAFF.